The next 4 T cell receptor beta chains were all read from a single sample in a study of T cell repertoires in cytomegalovirus infection. TCRdb ran MiXCR on the reads and lists one entry per CDR3 protein. The data hold hundreds of thousands of distinct CDR3 sequences, with less than 25% observed a single time. The specimen sequenced was CD8+ T cells from PBMCs. These receptors were taken from a human donor in good health (CMV status not recorded). Some clones in this sample may be carry-over from other donors' samples.

This clonotype was seen only a few times. The chain uses TRBV29-1 and TRBJ2-1; 8 positions match TRBD2. Germline V gene sequence: CDR1 SQVTM, CDR2 ANQGSEA. V shed 0 bases, J shed 9 bases, and the junction held 13 bases outside the gene matches. This CDR3 comprises 16 residues. The chain's CDR3 is CSVEEMVAGSVGEQFF. CDR3 bases: TGCAGCGTTGAAGAAATGGTAGCGGGGAGTGTGGGTGAGCAGTTCTTC.

This chain connects TRBV29-1 to TRBJ1-2; 7 bases map to TRBD1. Unmatched junction bases numbered 8, after V lost 4 bases and J lost 3 bases. The germline V gene encodes CDR1 SQVTM and CDR2 ANQGSEA. The CDR3 has 14 residues. The CDR3 sequence is CSVASPGGYYGYTF. The DNA for the CDR3 is TGCAGCGTTGCCTCGCCAGGGGGGTACTATGGCTACACCTTC.

This clonotype appeared a few times. The chain links TRBV19 to TRBJ2-1, with 7 bases matching TRBD2. Looked up from germline, CDR1 is LNHDA and CDR2 is SQIVND (reference sequence). V gave up 8 bases and J gave up 10 bases; unmatched junction bases: 11. CDR3 size: 13 residues. DNA of the CDR3: TGTGCCAGTGTGGGGGGGTCTCTCCGGGAGCAGTTCTTC. This gives the protein CASVGGSLREQFF.

This clonotype was detected many times. The chain combines TRBV7-2 with TRBJ1-2; TRBD1 aligns across 7 bases. Trimming cost V 5 bases and J 5 bases; bases outside gene matches: 14. Germline-derived CDR1 and CDR2 are SGHTA and FQGNSA. The CDR3 is made up of 16 amino acids. In DNA form, the CDR3 reads TGTGCCAGCAGCACCGGGACAGACCCCTTGGTTTATGGCTACACCTTC. Protein: CASSTGTDPLVYGYTF.